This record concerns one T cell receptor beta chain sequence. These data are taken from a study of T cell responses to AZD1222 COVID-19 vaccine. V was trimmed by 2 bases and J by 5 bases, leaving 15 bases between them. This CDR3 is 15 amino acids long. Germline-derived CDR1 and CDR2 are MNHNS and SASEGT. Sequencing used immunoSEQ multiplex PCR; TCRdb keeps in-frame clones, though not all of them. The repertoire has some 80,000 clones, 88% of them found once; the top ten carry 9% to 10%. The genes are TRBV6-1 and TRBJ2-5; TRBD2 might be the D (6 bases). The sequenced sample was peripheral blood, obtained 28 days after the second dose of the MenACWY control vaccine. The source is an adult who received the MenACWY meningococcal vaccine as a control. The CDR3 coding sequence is TGTGCCAGCAGTGAAATAGGGTTGGGACTGGAGACCCAGTACTTC. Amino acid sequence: CASSEIGLGLETQYF.